Sequencing of this T cell receptor beta chain was carried out in a study of shared clonotypes between healthy human individuals. The test was conducted at deep level. TCRdb's table, derived via immunoSEQ multiplex PCR, lists solely in-frame clones and lacks some. The table includes over 950,000 clones, roughly 77% detected once. Comments on this clone: A read error may produce the germline difference seen at one junction end.

The CDR3 loop spans 14 amino acids. Germline V gene lookup returns CDR1 SGHRS and CDR2 YFSETQ. The receptor comes from a man between 18 and 35 years old in good health. Some clones in this sample may be carry-over from other donors' samples. Sequencing was done on a sample of memory CD4+ T cells from PBMCs. As for subset: CD45RA-negative fraction. The genes are TRBV5-1 and TRBJ2-7, with TRBD1 identical over 7 bases. The CDR3: CASSSGTALYGQYF. As DNA, the CDR3 is TGCGCCAGCAGTTCCGGGACAGCCCTCTACGGGCAGTACTTC.